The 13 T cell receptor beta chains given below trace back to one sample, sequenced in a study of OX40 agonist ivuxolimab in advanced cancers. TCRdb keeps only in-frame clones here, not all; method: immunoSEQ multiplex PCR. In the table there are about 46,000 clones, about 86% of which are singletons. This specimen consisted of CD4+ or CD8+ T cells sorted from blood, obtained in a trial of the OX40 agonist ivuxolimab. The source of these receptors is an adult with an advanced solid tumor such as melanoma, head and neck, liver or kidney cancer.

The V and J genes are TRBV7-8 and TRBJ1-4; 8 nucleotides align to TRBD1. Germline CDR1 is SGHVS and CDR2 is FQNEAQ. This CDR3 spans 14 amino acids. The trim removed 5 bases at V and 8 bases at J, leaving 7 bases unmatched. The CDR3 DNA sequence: TGTGCCAGCAGCGACCGGACAGGGCGGGAAAAACTGTTTTTT. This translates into CASSDRTGREKLFF.

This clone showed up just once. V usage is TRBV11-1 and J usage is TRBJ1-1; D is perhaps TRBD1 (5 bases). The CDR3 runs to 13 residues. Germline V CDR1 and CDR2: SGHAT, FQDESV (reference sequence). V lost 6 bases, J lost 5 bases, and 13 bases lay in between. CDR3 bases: TGTGCCAGCAGAAAAACAGGAGGGACTGAAGCTTTCTTT. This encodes CASRKTGGTEAFF.

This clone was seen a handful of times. The CDR3 protein is CASSLLLGPETQYF. The CDR3 region has the DNA TGTGCCAGCAGCTTACTTCTGGGACCAGAGACCCAGTACTTC. The J gene is TRBJ2-5, the V gene TRBV11-2; D tentatively reads TRBD1 or TRBD2 (5 bases each). The CDR3 extends over 14 amino acids. V lost 2 bases and J 4 bases, leaving 11 bases between the germline ends. CDR1 is SGHAT, CDR2 FQNNGV, per germline.

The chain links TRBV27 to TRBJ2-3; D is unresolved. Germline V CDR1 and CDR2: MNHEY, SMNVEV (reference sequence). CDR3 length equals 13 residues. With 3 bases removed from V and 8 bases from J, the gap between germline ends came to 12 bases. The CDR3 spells CASSFLESSTQYF. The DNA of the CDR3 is TGTGCCAGCAGTTTTCTCGAGAGTAGTACGCAGTATTTT.

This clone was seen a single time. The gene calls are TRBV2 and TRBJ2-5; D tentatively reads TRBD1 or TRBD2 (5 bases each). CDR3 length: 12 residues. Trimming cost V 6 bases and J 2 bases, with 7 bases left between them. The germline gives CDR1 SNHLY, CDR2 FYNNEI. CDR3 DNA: TGTGCCAGCAGCGGGGCACAAGAGACCCAGTACTTC. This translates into CASSGAQETQYF. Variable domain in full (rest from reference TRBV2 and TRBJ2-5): EPEVTQTPSHQVTQMGQEVILRCVPISNHLYFYWYRQILGQKVEFLVSFYNNEISEKSEIFDDQFSVERPDGSNFTLKIRSTKLEDSAMYFCASSGAQETQYFGPGTRLLVL.

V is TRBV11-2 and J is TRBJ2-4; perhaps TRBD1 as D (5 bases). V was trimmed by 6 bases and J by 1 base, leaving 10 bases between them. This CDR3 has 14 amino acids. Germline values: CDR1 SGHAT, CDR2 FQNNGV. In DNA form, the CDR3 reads TGTGCCAGCAGTCAGGGTTTTGCCAAAAACATTCAGTACTTC. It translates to CASSQGFAKNIQYF.

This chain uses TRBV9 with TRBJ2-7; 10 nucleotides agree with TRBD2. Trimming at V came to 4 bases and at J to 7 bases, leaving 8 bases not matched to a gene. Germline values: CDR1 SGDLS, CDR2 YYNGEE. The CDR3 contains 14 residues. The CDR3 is CASSPPGLAREQYF. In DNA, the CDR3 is TGTGCCAGCAGCCCCCCGGGACTAGCGCGAGAGCAGTACTTC.

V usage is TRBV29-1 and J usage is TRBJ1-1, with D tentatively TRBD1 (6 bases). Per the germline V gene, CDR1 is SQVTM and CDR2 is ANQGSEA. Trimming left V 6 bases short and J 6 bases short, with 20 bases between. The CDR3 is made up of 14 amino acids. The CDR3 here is CSVTGTPLVAEAFF. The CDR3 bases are TGCAGCGTCACAGGGACTCCCCTGGTGGCTGAAGCTTTCTTT.

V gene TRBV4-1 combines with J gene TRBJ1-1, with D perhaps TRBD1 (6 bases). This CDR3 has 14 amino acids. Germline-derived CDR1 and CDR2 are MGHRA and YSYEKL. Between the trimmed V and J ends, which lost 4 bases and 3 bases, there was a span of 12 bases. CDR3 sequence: CASSLTGPDTEAFF. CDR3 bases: TGCGCCAGCAGCCTAACAGGGCCGGACACTGAAGCTTTCTTT.

CDR3 residues: CASSFKDRGIVSYEQYF. The CDR3 nucleotides are TGTGCCAGTAGTTTTAAGGACAGGGGGATCGTCTCCTACGAGCAGTACTTC. The chain has TRBV19 and TRBJ2-7; 10 bases are a match to TRBD1. Germline loops: CDR1 LNHDA, CDR2 SQIVND (reference sequence). The length of the CDR3 is 17 residues. V lost 5 bases to trimming and J lost 0 bases; unmatched junction nucleotides: 10.

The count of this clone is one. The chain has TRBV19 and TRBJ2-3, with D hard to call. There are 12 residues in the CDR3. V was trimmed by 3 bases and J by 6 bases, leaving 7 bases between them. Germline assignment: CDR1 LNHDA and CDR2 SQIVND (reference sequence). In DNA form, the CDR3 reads TGTGCCAGTAGTATGCTAGGGGATACGCAGTATTTT. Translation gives CASSMLGDTQYF.

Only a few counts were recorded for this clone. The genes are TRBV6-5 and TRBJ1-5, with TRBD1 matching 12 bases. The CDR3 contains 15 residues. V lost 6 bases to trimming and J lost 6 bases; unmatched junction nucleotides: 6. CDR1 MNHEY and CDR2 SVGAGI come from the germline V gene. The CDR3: CASSLGTGGFQPQHF. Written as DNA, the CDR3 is TGTGCCAGCAGCTTAGGGACAGGGGGCTTTCAGCCCCAGCATTTT.

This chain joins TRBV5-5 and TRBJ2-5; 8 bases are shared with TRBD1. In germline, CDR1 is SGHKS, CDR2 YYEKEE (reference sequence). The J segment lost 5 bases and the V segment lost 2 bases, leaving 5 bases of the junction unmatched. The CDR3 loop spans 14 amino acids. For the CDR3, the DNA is TGTGCCAGCAGCTTCCAGGGGGCTTGGGAGACCCAGTACTTC. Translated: CASSFQGAWETQYF.